Listed here is a single T cell receptor (beta chain). Its target is unknown. TCRdb used MiXCR to reprocess the 5' RACE reads, holding one entry per CDR3 protein. The sample lists tens of thousands of distinct CDR3 sequences, 6.5% to 9% occurring once. The data were obtained in a study of CD8 T cells in ankylosing spondylitis. Study-wide results and caveats: Roughly eight highly homologous variants made up a TCR beta motif that seemed to typify ankylosing spondylitis blood.

Germline lookup yields CDR1 SGHTA and CDR2 FQGNSA. V shed 4 bases, J shed 4 bases, and the junction held 8 bases outside the gene matches. This CDR3 has 17 amino acids. V is TRBV7-2 and J is TRBJ2-5, with 14 bases fitting TRBD2. This TCR came from a male donor with ankylosing spondylitis or in good health (not recorded which). The sequenced sample consisted of blood, either unsorted or a sorted T cell fraction (not recorded which). This CDR3 reads CASSSGTSGSIGETQYF. Here the CDR3 DNA reads TGTGCCAGCAGCTCCGGGACTAGCGGGAGTATTGGAGAGACCCAGTACTTC.